This T cell receptor (beta chain) was recovered during a study of T cell responses to AZD1222 COVID-19 vaccine. The data were produced by immunoSEQ multiplex PCR, yet TCRdb's version contains in-frame clones alone and is incomplete. The table lists about 200,000 clones, approximately 93% of them singletons, with more than 0.8% in the top ten. Looked up from germline, CDR1 is SGHRS and CDR2 is YFSETQ. The CDR3 is made up of 15 amino acids. J was trimmed by 5 bases and V by 1 base; bases with no gene match: 5. The rearrangement links TRBV5-1 to TRBJ2-1; 8 bases line up with TRBD1. The TCR was taken from an adult who received the AZD1222 COVID-19 vaccine. This material consisted of peripheral blood, taken 28 days after the second AZD1222 dose. The CDR3 DNA reads as TGCGCCAGCAGCTTGTGGGACAGGCCCAACAATGAGCAGTTCTTC. Amino acid sequence: CASSLWDRPNNEQFF.